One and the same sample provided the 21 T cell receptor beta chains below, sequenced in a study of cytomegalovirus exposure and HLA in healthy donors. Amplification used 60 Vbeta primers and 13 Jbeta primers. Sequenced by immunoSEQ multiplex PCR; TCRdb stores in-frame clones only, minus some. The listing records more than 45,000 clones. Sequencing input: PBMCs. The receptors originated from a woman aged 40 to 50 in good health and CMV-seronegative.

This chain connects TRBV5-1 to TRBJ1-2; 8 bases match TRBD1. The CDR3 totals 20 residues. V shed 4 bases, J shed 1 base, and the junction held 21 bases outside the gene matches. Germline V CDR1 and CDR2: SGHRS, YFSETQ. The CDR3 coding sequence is TGCGCCAGCAGCCAACAACCTGGGACAGGAAATATAGGGTTTAACTATGGCTACACCTTC. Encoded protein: CASSQQPGTGNIGFNYGYTF. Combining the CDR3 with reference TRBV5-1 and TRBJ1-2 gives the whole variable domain KAGVTQTPRYLIKTRGQQVTLSCSPISGHRSVSWYQQTPGQGLQFLFEYFSETQRNKGNFPGRFSGRQFSNSRSEMNVSTLELGDSALYLCASSQQPGTGNIGFNYGYTFGSGTRLTVV.

CDR3 sequence (DNA): TGTGCCTGGAGTGTAGTCCTGGGAGGCTATGGCTACACCTTC. It translates to CAWSVVLGGYGYTF. This chain links TRBV30 with TRBJ1-2, with D unclear. From germline, CDR1 is GTSNPN and CDR2 SVGIG (reference sequence). The CDR3 covers 14 residues. V dropped 0 bases and J dropped 4 bases, with 12 bases sitting between them.

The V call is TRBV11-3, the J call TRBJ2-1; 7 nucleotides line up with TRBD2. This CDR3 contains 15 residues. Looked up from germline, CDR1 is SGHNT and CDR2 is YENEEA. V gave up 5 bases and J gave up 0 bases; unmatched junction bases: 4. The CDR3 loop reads CASSLGGTSYNEQFF. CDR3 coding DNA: TGTGCCAGCAGCCTGGGGGGGACCTCCTACAATGAGCAGTTCTTC.

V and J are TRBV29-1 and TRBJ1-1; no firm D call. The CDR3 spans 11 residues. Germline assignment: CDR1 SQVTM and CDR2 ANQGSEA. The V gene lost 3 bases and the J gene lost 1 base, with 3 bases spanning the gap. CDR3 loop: CSVDRNTEAFF. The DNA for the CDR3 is TGCAGCGTTGATAGGAACACTGAAGCTTTCTTT.

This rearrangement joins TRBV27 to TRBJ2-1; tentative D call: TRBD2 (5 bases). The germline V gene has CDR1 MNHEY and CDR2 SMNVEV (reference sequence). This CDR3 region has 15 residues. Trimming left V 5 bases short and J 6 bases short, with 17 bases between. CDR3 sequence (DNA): TGTGCCAGCAGTGAACCGGGAACCCCATTCAATGAGCAGTTCTTC. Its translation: CASSEPGTPFNEQFF.

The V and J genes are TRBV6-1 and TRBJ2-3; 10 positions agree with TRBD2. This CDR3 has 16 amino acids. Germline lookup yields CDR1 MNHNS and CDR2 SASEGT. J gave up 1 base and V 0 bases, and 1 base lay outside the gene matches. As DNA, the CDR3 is TGTGCCAGCAGTGAAGCCCTAGCGGGGGGCACAGATACGCAGTATTTT. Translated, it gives CASSEALAGGTDTQYF.

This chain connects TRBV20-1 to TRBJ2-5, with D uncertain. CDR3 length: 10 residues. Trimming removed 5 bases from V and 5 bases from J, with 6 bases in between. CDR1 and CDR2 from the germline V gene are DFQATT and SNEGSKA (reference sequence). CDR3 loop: CSAAQETQYF. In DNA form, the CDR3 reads TGCAGTGCTGCCCAGGAGACCCAGTACTTC.

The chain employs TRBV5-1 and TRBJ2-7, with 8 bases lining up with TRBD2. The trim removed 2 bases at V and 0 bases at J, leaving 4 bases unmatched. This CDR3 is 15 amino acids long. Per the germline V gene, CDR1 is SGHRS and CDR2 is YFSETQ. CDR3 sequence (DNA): TGCGCCAGCAGCTTTCGGAGCGGGAGCTCCTACGAGCAGTACTTC. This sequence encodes CASSFRSGSSYEQYF.

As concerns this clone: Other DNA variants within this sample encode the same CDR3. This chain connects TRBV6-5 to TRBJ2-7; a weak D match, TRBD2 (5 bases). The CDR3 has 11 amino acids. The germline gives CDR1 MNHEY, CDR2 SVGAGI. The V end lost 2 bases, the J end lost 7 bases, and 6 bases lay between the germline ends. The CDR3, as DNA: TGTGCCAGCAGTTACGGAGGTGAGCAGTACTTC. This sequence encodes CASSYGGEQYF.

The chain's CDR3 is CASSPTGSLNQPQHF. In nucleotides, the CDR3 is TGTGCCAGCAGTCCGACAGGGTCCCTCAATCAGCCCCAGCATTTT. This rearrangement joins TRBV2 to TRBJ1-5; 7 nucleotides agree with TRBD1. The junction had 7 bases not matched to a gene; V was cut back by 5 bases and J by 3 bases. Germline V gives CDR1 SNHLY, CDR2 FYNNEI. The CDR3 spans 15 residues. Looking up the rest from reference TRBV2 and TRBJ1-5 gives the full variable domain: EPEVTQTPSHQVTQMGQEVILRCVPISNHLYFYWYRQILGQKVEFLVSFYNNEISEKSEIFDDQFSVERPDGSNFTLKIRSTKLEDSAMYFCASSPTGSLNQPQHFGDGTRLSIL.

The CDR3 reads CASSIGGRGSEKLFF. CDR3 coding DNA: TGTGCCAGTAGTATAGGAGGGAGAGGTTCGGAAAAACTGTTTTTT. The J gene is TRBJ1-4, the V gene TRBV19; D is ambiguous. The CDR3 has 15 residues. In germline, CDR1 is LNHDA, CDR2 SQIVND (reference sequence). Trimming took off 1 base at V and 8 bases at J, with 14 bases between the two ends.

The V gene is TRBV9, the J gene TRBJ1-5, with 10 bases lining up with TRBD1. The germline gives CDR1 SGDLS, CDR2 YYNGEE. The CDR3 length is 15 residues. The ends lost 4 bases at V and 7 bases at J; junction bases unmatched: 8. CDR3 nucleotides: TGTGCCAGCAGCCTGGGGGGGGACAGGGGACAGCCCCAGCATTTT. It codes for CASSLGGDRGQPQHF.

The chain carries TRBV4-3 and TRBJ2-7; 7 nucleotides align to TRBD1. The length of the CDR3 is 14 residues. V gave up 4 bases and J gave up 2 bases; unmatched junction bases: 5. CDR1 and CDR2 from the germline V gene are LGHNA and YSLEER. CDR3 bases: TGCGCCAGCAGCCGGGACAGTCGGGCCTACGAGCAGTACTTC. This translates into CASSRDSRAYEQYF.

CDR3 bases: TGCAGCGTAAGACAGGGGGGTAACACCGGGGAGCTGTTTTTT. Protein sequence: CSVRQGGNTGELFF. The chain combines TRBV29-1 with TRBJ2-2, with 9 bases identical to TRBD1. CDR1 SQVTM and CDR2 ANQGSEA come from the germline V gene. This CDR3 has 14 amino acids. Trimming took 6 bases from V and 2 from J; bases not matched to a gene: 4.

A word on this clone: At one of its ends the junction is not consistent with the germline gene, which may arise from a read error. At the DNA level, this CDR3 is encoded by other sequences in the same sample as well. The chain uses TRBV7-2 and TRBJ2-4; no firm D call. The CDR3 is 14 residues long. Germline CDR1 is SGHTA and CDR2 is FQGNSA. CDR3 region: CASSLVAWANIQYF. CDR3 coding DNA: TGTGCCAGCAGCTTAGTCGCCTGGGCAAACATCCAGTACTTC.

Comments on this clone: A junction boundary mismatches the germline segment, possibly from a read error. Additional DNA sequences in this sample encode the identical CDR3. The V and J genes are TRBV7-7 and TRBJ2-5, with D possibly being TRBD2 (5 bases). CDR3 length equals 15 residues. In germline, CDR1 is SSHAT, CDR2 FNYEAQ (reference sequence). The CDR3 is CASSLGPGKGETQYF. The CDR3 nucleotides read TGTGCTAGCAGCTTAGGCCCGGGAAAAGGAGAGACCCAGTACTTC.

CDR3 nucleotide sequence: TGCGCCAGCAGCCAAGGGTTAGGGGCCGGCAACTCGAAGCAGTACTTC. Residues: CASSQGLGAGNSKQYF. J is TRBJ2-7 and V is TRBV4-1; D possibly corresponds to TRBD1 (5 bases). The germline V and J ends were trimmed by 1 base and 8 bases, with 21 bases remaining between them. The CDR3 has 16 amino acids. Germline CDR1 MGHRA, CDR2 YSYEKL.

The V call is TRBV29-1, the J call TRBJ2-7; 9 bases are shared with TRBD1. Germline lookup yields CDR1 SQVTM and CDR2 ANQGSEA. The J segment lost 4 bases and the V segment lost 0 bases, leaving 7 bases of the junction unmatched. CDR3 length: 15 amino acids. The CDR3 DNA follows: TGCAGCGTTGAAGATAGCGACAGGGGGGTTTACGAGCAGTACTTC. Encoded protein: CSVEDSDRGVYEQYF.

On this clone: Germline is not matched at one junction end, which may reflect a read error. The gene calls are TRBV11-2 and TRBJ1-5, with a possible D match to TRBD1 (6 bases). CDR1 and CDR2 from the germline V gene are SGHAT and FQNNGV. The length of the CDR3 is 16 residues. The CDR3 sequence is CASSPTQGGSNQHQHF. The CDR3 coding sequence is TGTGCCAGCAGCCCCACACAGGGCGGGAGCAATCAGCACCAGCATTTT.

CDR3 nucleotide sequence: TGTGCCAGCAGTGGACAGGGGGCGGCTAATGAAAAACTGTTTTTT. This gives the protein CASSGQGAANEKLFF. The V call is TRBV6-1, the J call TRBJ1-4, with TRBD1 matching over 10 bases. V trimming: 4 bases; J trimming: 3 bases; junction bases outside the gene matches: 2. Germline V gene data show CDR1 as MNHNS and CDR2 as SASEGT. The CDR3 has 15 amino acids.

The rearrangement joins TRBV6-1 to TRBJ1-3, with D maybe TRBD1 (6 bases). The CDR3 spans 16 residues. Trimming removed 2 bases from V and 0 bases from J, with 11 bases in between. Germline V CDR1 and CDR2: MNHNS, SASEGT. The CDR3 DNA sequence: TGTGCCAGCAGTGAAACAGGGTCATTCTCTGGAAACACCATATATTTT. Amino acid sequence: CASSETGSFSGNTIYF.